The next 26 T cell receptor beta chains were all read from a single sample in a study of Ad26.COV2.S vaccination and SARS-CoV-2 variants. Using immunoSEQ multiplex PCR, the repertoire was profiled, and TCRdb retains in-frame clones only, with some absent. The table has some 420,000 clones, 88% seen once; the top ten hold 3.6%. Sample treatment: 15 to 20 received Ad26.COV2.S at low or high dose, single or two shots; a few received placebo; per-sample allocation not given. On day 63 after the first injection, vaccine and placebo recipients gave samples. The specimen was peripheral blood, collected in a trial of Ad26.COV2.S vaccine versus placebo. The receptors derive from a person between 18 and 59 years old who received the Ad26.COV2.S COVID-19 vaccine or a placebo.

This clone occurred once. The chain combines TRBV19 with TRBJ1-2, with 10 bases aligning to TRBD1. The germline gives CDR1 LNHDA, CDR2 SQIVND (reference sequence). The CDR3 extends over 14 amino acids. The trim removed 7 bases at V and 5 bases at J, leaving 7 bases unmatched. CDR3 DNA sequence: TGTGCCAGTACCCTGGACAGGGGGGAATATGGCTACACCTTC. Protein sequence: CASTLDRGEYGYTF.

The DNA for the CDR3 is TGTGCCAGCAGCGTAGAAGGGTTCTCGGTGGAGACCCAGTACTTC. Protein product: CASSVEGFSVETQYF. V usage is TRBV9 and J usage is TRBJ2-5; unclear D gene. CDR1 is SGDLS, CDR2 YYNGEE, per germline. V dropped 0 bases and J dropped 5 bases, with 14 bases sitting between them. The CDR3 has 15 amino acids.

The chain combines TRBV27 with TRBJ2-7; unclear D gene. This CDR3 is built from 13 residues. Per germline, CDR1 MNHEY and CDR2 SMNVEV (reference sequence). V lost 3 bases and J 2 bases, leaving 8 bases between the germline ends. CDR3: CASSFIGPYEQYF. DNA of the CDR3: TGTGCCAGCAGTTTTATAGGGCCCTACGAGCAGTACTTC.

This clone was detected a few times. The chain has TRBV10-3 and TRBJ1-5; D is perhaps TRBD1 (5 bases). The V end was cut by 4 bases, the J end by 1 base, with 5 bases between. The CDR3 sequence is 13 residues long. In germline, CDR1 is ENHRY, CDR2 SYGVKD. The CDR3 loop is CAISGGSNQPQHF. The CDR3 DNA is TGTGCCATCAGTGGGGGGAGCAATCAGCCCCAGCATTTT.

The J gene is TRBJ2-3, the V gene TRBV7-9; 8 bases match TRBD1. CDR1 is SEHNR and CDR2 is FQNEAQ in the germline V gene (reference sequence). V was clipped by 4 bases and J by 4 bases; unmatched bases: 19. The CDR3 contains 19 residues. The CDR3 loop reads CASSSRVEWAGGAPDTQYF. The DNA for the CDR3 is TGTGCCAGCAGCTCTCGCGTGGAGTGGGCAGGGGGCGCCCCAGATACGCAGTATTTT.

The CDR3 sequence: CASSLAGRDFEKLFF. The CDR3 nucleotides are TGTGCCAGCAGCTTAGCCGGACGGGACTTCGAAAAACTGTTTTTT. The chain employs TRBV7-6 and TRBJ1-4, with D possibly matching TRBD1 (5 bases). This CDR3 has 15 amino acids. Germline V gene sequence: CDR1 SGHVS, CDR2 FNYEAQ. V was cut by 0 bases and J by 8 bases, with 13 bases left in between. Filled out from reference TRBV7-6 and TRBJ1-4, the complete variable domain reads GAGVSQSPRYKVTKRGQDVALRCDPISGHVSLYWYRQALGQGPEFLTYFNYEAQQDKSGLPNDRFSAERPEGSISTLTIQRTEQRDSAMYRCASSLAGRDFEKLFFGSGTQLSVL.

This sequence joins TRBV30 and TRBJ2-1, with D perhaps matching TRBD2 (7 bases). V dropped 3 bases and J dropped 11 bases, with 11 bases sitting between them. Germline V gene sequence: CDR1 GTSNPN, CDR2 SVGIG (reference sequence). The CDR3 runs 11 residues. As DNA, the CDR3 is TGTGCCTGGAGAAGGGGGGGGCAGCAGTTCTTC. This gives the protein CAWRRGGQQFF.

This rearrangement joins TRBV19 to TRBJ2-5, with D perhaps matching TRBD2 (5 bases). V was cut by 4 bases and J by 4 bases, with 10 bases left in between. There are 13 residues in the CDR3. Germline values: CDR1 LNHDA, CDR2 SQIVND (reference sequence). CDR3 region: CASSNGVGETQYF. CDR3 sequence (DNA): TGTGCCAGTAGTAACGGGGTCGGAGAGACCCAGTACTTC. The full variable domain, its missing parts supplied by reference TRBV19 and TRBJ2-5, is DGGITQSPKYLFRKEGQNVTLSCEQNLNHDAMYWYRQDPGQGLRLIYYSQIVNDFQKGDIAEGYSVSREKKESFPLTVTSAQKNPTAFYLCASSNGVGETQYFGPGTRLLVL.

The rearrangement joins TRBV18 to TRBJ2-7; D unclear. V was shortened by 6 bases and J by 5 bases, with 14 bases between the two germline ends. The CDR3 spans 13 residues. Germline CDR1 reads KGHSH; CDR2 reads LQKENI. The CDR3 DNA reads as TGTGCCAGCTCCCCAGACGGTCGGAACGAGCAGTACTTC. Translated: CASSPDGRNEQYF.

The CDR3, as DNA: TGTGCCAGCAGCTTGGGACGGGATCGGATTGCTGTTCTCTACACCTTC. Protein: CASSLGRDRIAVLYTF. The V call is TRBV5-4, the J call TRBJ1-2; D gene uncertain. There are 16 residues in the CDR3. The V and J ends lost 0 bases and 10 bases respectively, with 22 bases between them. Germline V CDR1 and CDR2: SGHNT, YYREEE (reference sequence).

The rearrangement links TRBV7-6 to TRBJ2-5; no clear D. Germline assignment: CDR1 SGHVS and CDR2 FNYEAQ. The CDR3 loop spans 14 amino acids. V was trimmed by 1 base and J by 5 bases, leaving 11 bases between them. CDR3: CASSLGAELETQYF. For the CDR3, the DNA is TGTGCCAGCAGCTTAGGGGCCGAGCTGGAGACCCAGTACTTC. The variable domain in full, with the rest retrieved from reference TRBV7-6 and TRBJ2-5, is GAGVSQSPRYKVTKRGQDVALRCDPISGHVSLYWYRQALGQGPEFLTYFNYEAQQDKSGLPNDRFSAERPEGSISTLTIQRTEQRDSAMYRCASSLGAELETQYFGPGTRLLVL.

The CDR3 reads CASSLAGANVLTF. The CDR3 DNA sequence: TGTGCCAGCAGTTTAGCTGGGGCCAACGTCCTGACTTTC. The chain has TRBV28 and TRBJ2-6; D is unclear. V shed 2 bases and J shed 2 bases, with 1 base lying between them. Germline loops: CDR1 MDHEN, CDR2 SYDVKM. The length of the CDR3 is 13 residues.

The chain couples TRBV19 to TRBJ2-7; D possibly corresponds to TRBD1 (5 bases). V was trimmed by 5 bases and J by 2 bases, leaving 10 bases between them. CDR1 and CDR2 from the germline V gene are LNHDA and SQIVND (reference sequence). CDR3 size: 13 residues. For the CDR3, the DNA is TGTGCCAGTAGTGCACAGGCTCCCTACGAGCAGTACTTC. Amino acids: CASSAQAPYEQYF. Full variable domain (remainder filled in from reference TRBV19 and TRBJ2-7): DGGITQSPKYLFRKEGQNVTLSCEQNLNHDAMYWYRQDPGQGLRLIYYSQIVNDFQKGDIAEGYSVSREKKESFPLTVTSAQKNPTAFYLCASSAQAPYEQYFGPGTRLTVT.

This chain connects TRBV6-6 to TRBJ2-1; 11 bases fit TRBD2. V lost 7 bases to trimming and J lost 9 bases; unmatched junction nucleotides: 11. CDR3 length equals 15 residues. Germline V lookup: CDR1 MNHNY, CDR2 SVGAGI (reference sequence). CDR3 bases: TGTGCCAGCACCTTAGCGGGGGGGCTGGTATTTGAGCAGTTCTTC. Residues: CASTLAGGLVFEQFF.

This chain uses TRBV7-2 with TRBJ2-5; 8 bases agree with TRBD2. Trimming took 5 bases from V and 0 from J; bases not matched to a gene: 8. This CDR3 is built from 16 residues. Germline CDR1 and CDR2: SGHTA and FQGNSA. The CDR3 DNA reads as TGTGCCAGCAGCCCCCTGCGGGGGGTGTACCAAGAGACCCAGTACTTC. Translated: CASSPLRGVYQETQYF.

The chain recombines TRBV7-9 with TRBJ1-2; 7 nucleotides match TRBD1. The CDR3 extends over 13 amino acids. CDR1 and CDR2 from the germline V gene are SEHNR and FQNEAQ (reference sequence). The V and J ends lost 3 bases and 6 bases, in that order; junction bases with no gene match: 4. The CDR3 loop is CASSLTGFDGYTF. The CDR3, as DNA: TGTGCCAGCAGCTTGACAGGGTTTGATGGCTACACCTTC.

This clone has a handful of counts. The J gene is TRBJ2-5, the V gene TRBV2; D tentatively fits TRBD1 or TRBD2 (5 bases each). Germline V gene data show CDR1 as SNHLY and CDR2 as FYNNEI. The CDR3 runs 13 residues. V was shortened by 4 bases and J by 5 bases, with 11 bases between the two germline ends. This CDR3 is CASSARGQETQYF. CDR3 nucleotides: TGTGCCAGCAGTGCTCGGGGCCAGGAGACCCAGTACTTC.

The rearrangement uses TRBV19 and TRBJ2-2; 8 bases fit TRBD2. This CDR3 spans 14 amino acids. In germline, CDR1 is LNHDA, CDR2 SQIVND (reference sequence). The trim removed 8 bases at V and 4 bases at J, leaving 6 bases unmatched. This chain's CDR3 is CASFGGVGTGELFF. The CDR3 bases are TGTGCCAGTTTCGGGGGGGTTGGCACCGGGGAGCTGTTTTTT.

This clone came up once. V gene TRBV24-1 combines with J gene TRBJ2-2, with no clear D. In germline, CDR1 is KGHDR, CDR2 SFDVKD. The CDR3 runs 13 residues. V lost 1 base and J lost 5, with 4 bases in between. The CDR3 spells CATSDFGTGELFF. CDR3 DNA: TGTGCCACCAGTGATTTTGGGACCGGGGAGCTGTTTTTT.

The chain couples TRBV7-9 to TRBJ2-7; D gene ambiguous. Germline-derived CDR1 and CDR2 are SEHNR and FQNEAQ (reference sequence). This CDR3 comprises 14 residues. Trimming removed 1 base at V and 5 bases at J, with 12 bases between. CDR3 protein: CASSLGPSFDEQYF. The CDR3 nucleotides are TGTGCCAGCAGCTTAGGACCGTCCTTCGACGAGCAGTACTTC. The full variable domain, in which reference TRBV7-9 and TRBJ2-7 provide the parts outside the CDR3, is DTGVSQNPRHKITKRGQNVTFRCDPISEHNRLYWYRQTLGQGPEFLTYFQNEAQLEKSRLLSDRFSAERPKGSFSTLEIQRTEQGDSAMYLCASSLGPSFDEQYFGPGTRLTVT.

This rearrangement joins TRBV27 to TRBJ2-7, with TRBD1 identical over 9 bases. V gave up 5 bases and J gave up 2 bases; unmatched junction bases: 7. This CDR3 is 15 amino acids long. Germline values: CDR1 MNHEY, CDR2 SMNVEV (reference sequence). DNA of the CDR3: TGTGCCAGCAGTCAGAACAGGGGGCGAGCCTACGAGCAGTACTTC. It encodes CASSQNRGRAYEQYF.

DNA of the CDR3: TGTGCCAGCAGTAGACAGTTACCGGGCTCCTACGAGCAGTACTTC. Its translation: CASSRQLPGSYEQYF. The chain recombines TRBV6-5 with TRBJ2-7; D may be TRBD1 (5 bases). There are 15 residues in the CDR3. CDR1 MNHEY and CDR2 SVGAGI come from the germline V gene. Trimming shortened V by 5 bases and J by 0 bases, and 14 bases separated the two germline ends.

This clone was counted only a few times. The V and J genes are TRBV5-4 and TRBJ2-7; D might be TRBD1 or TRBD2, each matching 5 bases. Germline V gives CDR1 SGHNT, CDR2 YYREEE (reference sequence). Trimming left V 4 bases short and J 7 bases short, with 18 bases between. There are 14 residues in the CDR3. The CDR3 protein is CASSLGTLPGEQYF. DNA for the CDR3: TGTGCCAGCAGCCTCGGGACCCTCCCGGGAGAGCAGTACTTC.

V is TRBV19 and J is TRBJ2-7, with TRBD1 identical over 7 bases. CDR3 size: 15 residues. J lost 1 base, V lost 5 bases, and 8 bases had no gene match. Germline CDR1 LNHDA, CDR2 SQIVND (reference sequence). Here the CDR3 DNA reads TGTGCCAGTAGTCCCCAGGGGGTAGGGTCCTACGAGCAGTACTTC. This gives the protein CASSPQGVGSYEQYF.

This sequence joins TRBV29-1 and TRBJ1-2; no clear D. Germline-derived CDR1 and CDR2 are SQVTM and ANQGSEA. V was pared by 3 bases and J by 3 bases, with 17 bases between. The CDR3 runs to 15 residues. The CDR3: CSVEATPPDDYGYTF. Written as DNA, the CDR3 is TGCAGCGTTGAGGCGACCCCCCCAGATGACTATGGCTACACCTTC.

V is TRBV3-1 (or the pseudogene TRBV3-2) and J is TRBJ2-1, with 7 bases fitting TRBD1. This CDR3 has 17 amino acids. The V gene end was trimmed by 1 base and the J gene end by 4 bases; junction bases not matched to a gene: 10. The germline V gene has CDR1 LGHDT and CDR2 YNNKEL (reference sequence). The CDR3 here is CASSQGLSGQEYNEQFF. The CDR3 DNA is TGTGCCAGCAGCCAAGGCCTCTCTGGACAGGAGTACAATGAGCAGTTCTTC.